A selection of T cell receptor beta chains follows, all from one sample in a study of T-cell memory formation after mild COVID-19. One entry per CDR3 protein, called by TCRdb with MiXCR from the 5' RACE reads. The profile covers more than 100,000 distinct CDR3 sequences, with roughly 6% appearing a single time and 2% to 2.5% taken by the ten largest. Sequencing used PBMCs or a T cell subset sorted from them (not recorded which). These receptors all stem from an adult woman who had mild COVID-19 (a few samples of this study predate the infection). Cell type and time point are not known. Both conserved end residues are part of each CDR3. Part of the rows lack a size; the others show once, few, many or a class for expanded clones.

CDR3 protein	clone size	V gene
CATTGGWGNQPQHF	NA	TRBV7-2
CASSPGTGPNTEAFF	few	TRBV18
CASSLVKGDTEAFF	NA	TRBV5-1
CASSRGLAGGSTDTQYF	medium-sized	TRBV3-1
CAWARQGARGYTF	NA	TRBV30
CASSSRPGGGGGNEQFF	NA	TRBV11-2
CASRLGGGNTIYF	many	TRBV12-3/TRBV12-4
CASSSTHEQYF	NA	TRBV27
CASSPLSGSETYNEQFF	many	TRBV12-3/TRBV12-4
CATSRDLGSLASSSYNEQFF	many	TRBV15
CASSSGSWYGYTF	few	TRBV19
CASSLQTETSGQQTQYF	NA	TRBV6-5
CASSLVAGYNEQYF	few	TRBV7-2
CSARKGWGASEQYF	many	TRBV20-1
CASSLGGSSETQYF	many	TRBV5-1
CASTTGDF	few	TRBV12-3/TRBV12-4
CASSETKIINTGELFF	few	TRBV25-1
CASSVEDSVREQYF	few	TRBV9
CASSPRTGSTEAFF	many	TRBV12-3/TRBV12-4
CASSSGPRIYNEQFF	many	TRBV5-5
CASSPSGRERSYNEQFF	many	TRBV7-6
CASSVEGTWANVLTF	NA	TRBV9
CASSQDFGRASGNEQFF	NA	TRBV4-3
CASSRGGGGKYNEQFF	NA	TRBV7-9
CSASRGGTDTQYF	NA	TRBV20-1
CASSPRPQGANTEAFF	few	TRBV18
CASSFPGTGGTEAFF	many	TRBV7-2
CASSSAPGLTSIGNTF	NA	TRBV7-9
CASSYRTGTLSTDTQYF	many	TRBV6-5
CATSPSGLAGVYTGELFF	NA	TRBV24-1
CASPAGTGGGETKYF	NA	TRBV7-9
CASSFGQGFTGELFF	many	TRBV5-1
CASILIGGLSNEQFF	few	TRBV7-3
CASSLGTDTDTQYF	many	TRBV5-1
CASSLGLAGGRLFF	many	TRBV5-1
CASSDGGEQFF	NA	TRBV7-3
CASSVVGEQFF	many	TRBV12-3/TRBV12-4
CASSYSSSGNTIYF	few	TRBV6-2/TRBV6-3
CASSLTGKNEKLFF	many	TRBV7-9
CASSRSLAGGRETQYF	NA	TRBV4-3
CATSDATSGRSYEQYF	NA	TRBV24-1